This T cell receptor (beta chain) was sequenced in a study of blood T cell repertoires in COVID-19. The CDR3 loop spans 13 amino acids. With 4 bases removed from V and 4 bases from J, the gap between germline ends came to 11 bases. CDR1 is SGHRS and CDR2 is YFSETQ in the germline V gene. Under the authors' procedure: Amplification with reference gene primers provided the estimates of nucleated cell counts. TCRdb's copy holds only in-frame clones and misses some; the assay was immunoSEQ multiplex PCR. V, J and clone size are those of that table, while D and trimming were read from the DNA. The sample holds some 280,000 clones, around 90% seen once.

The chain has TRBV5-1 and TRBJ2-5, with D perhaps matching TRBD2 (6 bases). This receptor was obtained from a woman in her 40s who had recovered from COVID-19. Sequencing input: peripheral blood. This chain's CDR3 is CASSVVGGETQYF. Here the CDR3 DNA reads TGCGCCAGCAGCGTGGTGGGGGGAGAGACCCAGTACTTC.